Below are 10 T cell receptor beta chains sequenced from a single sample in a study of preoperative IRX-2 immunotherapy in early breast cancer (dated 2019 in TCRdb). The library was generated by the immunoSEQ multiplex PCR assay. Imported from immuneACCESS, the table was reduced by TCRdb to in-frame sequences with V and J called. These copies leave out some clones; in studies compared against another copy, an unresolved V gene accounts for under half, and the cause of the remainder is not known. The sample table shows 24,000 or so clones, and roughly 95% are seen once. About 17% of the sample goes to the ten largest clones. The treatment or condition label, read with the paper, signifies: preoperative locoregional IRX-2 cytokine immunotherapy. The input for sequencing was tumor tissue, taken after IRX-2 immunotherapy. These receptors originate from a human donor with breast cancer.

The chain combines TRBV7-9 with TRBJ2-1; D possibly corresponds to TRBD2 (6 bases). The CDR3 is 14 residues long. CDR1 and CDR2 (germline): SEHNR, FQNEAQ (reference sequence). Trimming cost V 5 bases and J 5 bases, with 13 bases left between them. The CDR3 loop is CASSRGTGDNEQFF. In DNA form, the CDR3 reads TGTGCCAGCAGCCGCGGGACTGGTGACAATGAGCAGTTCTTC. The variable domain in full, completed from reference TRBV7-9 and TRBJ2-1, reads DTGVSQNPRHKITKRGQNVTFRCDPISEHNRLYWYRQTLGQGPEFLTYFQNEAQLEKSRLLSDRFSAERPKGSFSTLEIQRTEQGDSAMYLCASSRGTGDNEQFFGPGTRLTVL.

The chain has TRBV29-1 and TRBJ1-2; weak D call: TRBD1 (5 bases). This CDR3 spans 12 amino acids. V gave up 0 bases and J gave up 8 bases, with 10 bases separating them. Germline V gene data show CDR1 as SQVTM and CDR2 as ANQGSEA. The CDR3 nucleotides read TGCAGCGTTGAAGATCAAGGGGTGGGCTACACCTTC. This codes for CSVEDQGVGYTF.

This chain connects TRBV4-1 to TRBJ2-7, with 14 bases fitting TRBD2. The ends lost 3 bases at V and 2 bases at J; junction bases unmatched: 9. The CDR3 totals 18 residues. The germline CDR1 and CDR2 sequences are MGHRA and YSYEKL. Written as DNA, the CDR3 is TGCGCCAGCAGCCAGCCTGGACTAGCGGGGGGTCAAGCCTACGAGCAGTACTTC. It translates to CASSQPGLAGGQAYEQYF.

The chain employs TRBV29-1 and TRBJ2-5; possible D gene TRBD2, 6 bases. Trimming pared 4 bases from V and 4 bases from J, leaving 7 bases between. Per germline, CDR1 SQVTM and CDR2 ANQGSEA. The CDR3 length is 11 residues. This chain's CDR3 is CSVVEGETQYF. DNA of the CDR3: TGCAGCGTTGTGGAGGGAGAGACCCAGTACTTC. Complete variable domain (other parts from reference TRBV29-1 and TRBJ2-5): SAVISQKPSRDICQRGTSLTIQCQVDSQVTMMFWYRQQPGQSLTLIATANQGSEATYESGFVIDKFPISRPNLTFSTLTVSNMSPEDSSIYLCSVVEGETQYFGPGTRLLVL.

The rearrangement links TRBV6-5 to TRBJ1-4; 8 positions agree with TRBD1. V trimming: 2 bases; J trimming: 3 bases; junction bases outside the gene matches: 2. Germline V lookup: CDR1 MNHEY, CDR2 SVGAGI. The CDR3 runs 15 residues. DNA of the CDR3: TGTGCCAGCAGTTACGACAGGGGACCTAATGAAAAACTGTTTTTT. Amino acids: CASSYDRGPNEKLFF.

The chain recombines TRBV19 with TRBJ2-7; tentative D call: TRBD1 (6 bases). The CDR3 contains 14 residues. V lost 5 bases and J lost 2, with 13 bases in between. The germline CDR1 and CDR2 sequences are LNHDA and SQIVND (reference sequence). The CDR3 reads CASSWGPTAYEQYF. The CDR3 bases are TGTGCCAGTAGTTGGGGGCCCACCGCCTACGAGCAGTACTTC.

The rearrangement uses TRBV7-8 and TRBJ1-5; unclear D gene. The CDR3 covers 13 residues. Germline V gene data show CDR1 as SGHVS and CDR2 as FQNEAQ. V lost 5 bases and J lost 5, with 10 bases in between. The DNA of the CDR3 is TGTGCCAGCAGCAAAGGTTTCGATCAGCCCCAGCATTTT. Protein product: CASSKGFDQPQHF.

V and J are TRBV28 and TRBJ1-5, with unresolved D. The CDR3 spans 13 residues. V gave up 7 bases and J gave up 4 bases, with 11 bases separating them. Germline assignment: CDR1 MDHEN and CDR2 SYDVKM. The CDR3 nucleotides read TGTGCCAGCATCCAGATACTAAATCAGCCCCAGCATTTT. This gives the protein CASIQILNQPQHF.

The V gene is TRBV19, the J gene TRBJ2-5; D is uncertain. Trimming removed 7 bases at V and 7 bases at J, with 7 bases between. The CDR3 is 10 amino acids. Germline CDR1 LNHDA, CDR2 SQIVND (reference sequence). This CDR3 is CASTTTTQYF. As DNA, the CDR3 is TGTGCCAGTACCACTACGACCCAGTACTTC.

The rearrangement uses TRBV7-3 and TRBJ2-5; possible D gene TRBD2, 6 bases. This CDR3 has 15 residues. With 4 bases removed from V and 4 bases from J, the gap between germline ends came to 16 bases. The V gene's germline CDR1 is SGHTA and CDR2 FQGTGA. Written as DNA, the CDR3 is TGTGCCAGCAGCTCTACCGGGACTGTAGGAGAGACCCAGTACTTC. Protein: CASSSTGTVGETQYF.